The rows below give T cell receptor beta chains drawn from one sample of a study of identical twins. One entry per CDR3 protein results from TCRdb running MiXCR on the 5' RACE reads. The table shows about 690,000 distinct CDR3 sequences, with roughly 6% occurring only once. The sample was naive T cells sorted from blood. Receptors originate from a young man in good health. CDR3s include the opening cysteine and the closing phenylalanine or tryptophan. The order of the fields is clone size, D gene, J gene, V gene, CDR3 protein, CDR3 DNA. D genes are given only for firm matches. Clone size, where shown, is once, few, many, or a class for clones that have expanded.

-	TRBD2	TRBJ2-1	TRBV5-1	CASSGEGLGTWGEQFF	TGCGCCAGCAGTGGGGAGGGACTCGGGACCTGGGGTGAGCAGTTCTTC
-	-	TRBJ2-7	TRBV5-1	CASSRSFGAREQYF	TGCGCCAGCAGCCGGAGCTTCGGGGCGCGGGAGCAGTACTTC
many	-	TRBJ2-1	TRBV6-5	CASSYALRGEQFF	TGTGCCAGCAGTTACGCCTTGAGGGGCGAGCAGTTCTTC
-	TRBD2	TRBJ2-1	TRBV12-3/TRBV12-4	CASSTGTSGGYNEQFF	TGTGCCAGCAGCACCGGGACTAGCGGAGGCTACAATGAGCAGTTCTTC
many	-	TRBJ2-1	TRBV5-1	CASHPGAIDEQFF	TGCGCCAGCCACCCCGGGGCCATCGATGAGCAGTTCTTC
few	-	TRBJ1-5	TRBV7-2	CASSPRRGNQPQHF	TGTGCCAGCAGCCCCAGGAGAGGGAATCAGCCCCAGCATTTT
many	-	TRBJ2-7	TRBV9	CASSASGPFSYEQYF	TGTGCCAGCAGCGCCTCCGGGCCCTTCTCCTACGAGCAGTACTTC
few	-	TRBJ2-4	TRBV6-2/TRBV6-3	CASTPSGAKNIQYF	TGTGCCAGCACCCCAAGCGGGGCCAAAAACATTCAGTACTTC
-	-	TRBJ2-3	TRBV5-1	CASSLARAGPFEDTQYF	TGCGCCAGCAGCTTGGCTAGGGCGGGGCCGTTTGAAGATACGCAGTATTTT
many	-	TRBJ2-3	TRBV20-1	CSALRDTYTDTQYF	TGCAGTGCCCTTAGGGACACCTACACAGATACGCAGTATTTT
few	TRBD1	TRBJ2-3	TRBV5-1	CASSPGQGAWITDTQYF	TGCGCCAGCAGCCCAGGACAGGGGGCCTGGATCACAGATACGCAGTATTTT
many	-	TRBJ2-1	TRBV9	CASTSTSFGKQFF	TGTGCCAGCACATCTACTTCATTCGGGAAGCAGTTCTTC
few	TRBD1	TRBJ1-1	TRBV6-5	CASSNRDRGAFF	TGTGCCAGCAGTAACCGGGACAGGGGAGCTTTCTTT
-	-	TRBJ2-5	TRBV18	CASSLQGETQCF	TGTGCCAGCTCACTGCAAGGGGAGACCCAGTGCTTC
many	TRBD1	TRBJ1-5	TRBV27	CASSSHRGRTISNQPQHF	TGTGCCAGCAGTTCACACAGGGGGCGGACGATAAGCAATCAGCCCCAGCATTTT
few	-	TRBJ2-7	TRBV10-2	CASSAQEYEQYF	TGCGCCAGCAGTGCCCAGGAATACGAGCAGTACTTC
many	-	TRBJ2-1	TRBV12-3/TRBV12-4	CASSLSRGSNRGNEQFF	TGTGCCAGCAGTTTGAGTCGAGGGTCCAACAGAGGGAATGAGCAGTTCTTC
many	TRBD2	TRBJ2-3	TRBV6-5	CASSYQAGVTDTQYF	TGTGCCAGCAGTTACCAAGCGGGAGTCACAGATACGCAGTATTTT
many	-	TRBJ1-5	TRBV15	CATSRAGVGQPQHF	TGTGCCACCAGCAGAGCAGGGGTTGGACAGCCCCAGCATTTT
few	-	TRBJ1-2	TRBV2	CASRSDISYTF	TGTGCCAGCAGGTCGGACATCAGCTACACCTTC
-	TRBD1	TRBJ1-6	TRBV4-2	CASSHRDRVDYNSPLHF	TGTGCCAGCAGCCACCGAGACAGGGTTGACTATAATTCACCCCTCCACTTT
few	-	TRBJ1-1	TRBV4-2	CASTPAMNTEAFF	TGTGCCAGCACACCGGCGATGAACACTGAAGCTTTCTTT
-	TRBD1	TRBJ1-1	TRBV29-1	CSGKGRQGANTEAFF	TGCAGCGGTAAAGGTAGACAGGGGGCGAACACTGAAGCTTTCTTT
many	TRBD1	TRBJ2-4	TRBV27	CASSSSQGADIQYF	TGTGCCAGCAGTTCCTCACAGGGGGCGGACATTCAGTACTTC
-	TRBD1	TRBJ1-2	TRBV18	CASSPPTGAGYTF	TGTGCCAGCTCACCACCGACAGGGGCTGGCTACACCTTC
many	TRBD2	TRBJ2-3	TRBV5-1	CASSSGDSTDTQYF	TGCGCCAGTAGTAGCGGGGACAGCACAGATACGCAGTATTTT
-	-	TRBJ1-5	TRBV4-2	CASSQVGTYSNQPQHF	TGTGCCAGCAGCCAAGTGGGGACGTATAGCAATCAGCCCCAGCATTTT
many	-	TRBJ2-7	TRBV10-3	CAISTENEQYF	TGTGCCATCAGTACCGAGAACGAGCAGTACTTC
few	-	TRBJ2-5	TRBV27	CASRDGGRAETQYF	TGTGCCAGCAGGGACGGGGGGCGCGCGGAGACCCAGTACTTC
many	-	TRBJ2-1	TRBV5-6	CASSLNVEQFF	TGTGCCAGCAGCTTGAATGTTGAGCAGTTCTTC
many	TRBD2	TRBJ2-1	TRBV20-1	CSATSGRIEQFF	TGCAGTGCTACCAGCGGGAGGATTGAGCAGTTCTTC
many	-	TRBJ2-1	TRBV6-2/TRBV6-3	CASSLKFGYEQFF	TGTGCCAGCAGTCTCAAATTCGGCTATGAGCAGTTCTTC
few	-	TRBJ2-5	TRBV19	CASSIGLARTTQYF	TGTGCCAGTAGTATCGGACTGGCCCGTACGACCCAGTACTTC
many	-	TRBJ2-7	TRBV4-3	CASSQDRVDEQYF	TGCGCCAGCAGCCAAGACAGGGTGGACGAGCAGTACTTC
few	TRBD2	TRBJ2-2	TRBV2	CASIGTSGRAGELFF	TGTGCCAGCATAGGGACTAGCGGACGGGCCGGGGAGCTGTTTTTT
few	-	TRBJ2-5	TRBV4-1	CASSQDYGTEETQYF	TGCGCCAGCAGCCAAGATTATGGGACGGAAGAGACCCAGTACTTC
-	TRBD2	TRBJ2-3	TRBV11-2	CASSSAGGLTRTQYF	TGTGCCAGCAGCTCAGCGGGAGGCCTTACCCGAACGCAGTATTTT
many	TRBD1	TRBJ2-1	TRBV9	CASSVDQGVTNEQFF	TGTGCCAGCAGCGTAGATCAGGGGGTGACGAATGAGCAGTTCTTC
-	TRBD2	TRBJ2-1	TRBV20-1	CSARDLGASGRRWGNEQFF	TGCAGTGCTAGAGATCTCGGTGCTAGCGGGAGACGGTGGGGCAATGAGCAGTTCTTC
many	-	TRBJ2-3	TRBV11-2	CASSLGLNSPDTQYF	TGTGCCAGCAGCTTAGGGTTAAATTCCCCAGATACGCAGTATTTT
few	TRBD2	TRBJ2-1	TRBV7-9	CASRPSGSRGEQFF	TGTGCCAGCCGTCCTAGCGGGAGTCGTGGTGAGCAGTTCTTC
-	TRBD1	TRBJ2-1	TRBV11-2	CASSLVIFSGQGENEQFF	TGTGCCAGCAGCTTAGTTATTTTCTCGGGACAGGGAGAAAATGAGCAGTTCTTC
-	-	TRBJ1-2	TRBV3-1	CASSQSGRAQYGYTF	TGTGCCAGCAGCCAAAGCGGACGGGCTCAATATGGCTACACCTTC
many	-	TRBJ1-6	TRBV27	CASREFISGHNSPLHF	TGTGCCAGCAGAGAATTTATTTCTGGCCATAATTCACCCCTCCACTTT
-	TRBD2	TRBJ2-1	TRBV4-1	CASSAVLAGGPGEQFF	TGCGCCAGCAGCGCAGTACTAGCGGGAGGGCCGGGTGAGCAGTTCTTC
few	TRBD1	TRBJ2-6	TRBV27	CASRPYGTGASGANVLTF	TGTGCCAGCAGACCCTACGGGACAGGGGCCTCTGGGGCCAACGTCCTGACTTTC
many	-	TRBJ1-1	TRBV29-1	CSVEMGHDTEAFF	TGCAGCGTCGAGATGGGACATGACACTGAAGCTTTCTTT
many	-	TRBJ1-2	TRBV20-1	CSARPGLVYGYTF	TGCAGTGCTAGGCCAGGCCTTGTCTATGGCTACACCTTC
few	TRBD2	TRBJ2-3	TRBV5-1	CASSLAVLAGTSSTDTQYF	TGCGCCAGCAGCTTGGCCGTGCTAGCGGGGACCTCTAGCACAGATACGCAGTATTTT